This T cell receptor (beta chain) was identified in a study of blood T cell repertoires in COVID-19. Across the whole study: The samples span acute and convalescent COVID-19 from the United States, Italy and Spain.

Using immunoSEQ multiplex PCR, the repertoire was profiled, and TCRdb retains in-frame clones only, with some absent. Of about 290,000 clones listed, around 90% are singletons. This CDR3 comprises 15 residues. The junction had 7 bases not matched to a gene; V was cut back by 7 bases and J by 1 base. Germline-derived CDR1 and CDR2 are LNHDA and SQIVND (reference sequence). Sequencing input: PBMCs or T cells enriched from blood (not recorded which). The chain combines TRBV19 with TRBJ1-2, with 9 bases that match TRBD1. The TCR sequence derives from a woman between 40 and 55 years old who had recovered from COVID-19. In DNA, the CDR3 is TGTGCCAGTACTCTGGGACAGGGATTTAACTATGGCTACACCTTC. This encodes CASTLGQGFNYGYTF.